This paragraph covers one T cell receptor beta chain sequence. What it binds is not known. These data come from a study of cytomegalovirus exposure and HLA in healthy donors. Study-wide results and limits: In a later analysis, compared with equally common non-associated chains, HLA-associated beta chains were more expanded.

The PCR used 60 Vbeta and 13 Jbeta primers. Per the original data handling: Later, an analysis found roughly 80 million unique TCR beta chains, and approximately 10 million of these were shared. Measured with immunoSEQ multiplex PCR; TCRdb has only the in-frame clones, and not every one. The V and J calls and clone size are taken from that table; D and trimming were inferred from the DNA. In the table there are 110,000 to 150,000 clones, about three quarters of which are singletons. Germline loops: CDR1 SGHTA, CDR2 FQGTGA. V trimming: 4 bases; J trimming: 0 bases; junction bases outside the gene matches: 4. This CDR3 spans 15 amino acids.

The source is a male donor in good health and CMV-seronegative. The chain uses TRBV7-3 and TRBJ2-3, with 7 bases matching TRBD2. Sequencing was carried out using PBMCs. Here the CDR3 reads CASSSSGLSTDTQYF. For the CDR3, the DNA is TGTGCCAGCAGCTCGTCGGGACTAAGCACAGATACGCAGTATTTT.